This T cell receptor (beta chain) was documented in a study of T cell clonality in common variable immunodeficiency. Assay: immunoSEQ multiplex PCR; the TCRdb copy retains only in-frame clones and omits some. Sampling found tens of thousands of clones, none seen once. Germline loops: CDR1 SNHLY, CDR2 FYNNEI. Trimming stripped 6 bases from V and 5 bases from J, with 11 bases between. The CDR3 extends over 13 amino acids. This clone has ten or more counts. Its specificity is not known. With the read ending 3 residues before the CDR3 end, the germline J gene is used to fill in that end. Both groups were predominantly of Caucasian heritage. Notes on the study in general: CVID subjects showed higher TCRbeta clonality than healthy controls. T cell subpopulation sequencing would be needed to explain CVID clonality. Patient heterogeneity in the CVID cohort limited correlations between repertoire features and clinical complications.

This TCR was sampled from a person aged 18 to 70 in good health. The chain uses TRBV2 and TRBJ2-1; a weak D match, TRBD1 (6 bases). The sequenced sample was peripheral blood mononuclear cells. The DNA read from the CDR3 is TGTGCCAGCAGAACCGGGACAAACAATGAG. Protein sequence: CASRTGTNNE. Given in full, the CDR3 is CASRTGTNNEQFF.